Given below is one T cell receptor beta chain in context. Antigen specificity is unknown. Assays covered 85,000 to 100,000 TCR templates per sample. The assay was immunoSEQ multiplex PCR, and TCRdb's table has in-frame clones only and misses some. The sample holds roughly 97,000 clones; about 94% are singletons and the top ten take 0.6% to 0.7%. The sample comes from a study of siplizumab effects on memory and regulatory T cells. The V gene end was trimmed by 4 bases and the J gene end by 3 bases; junction bases not matched to a gene: 12. The CDR3 sequence is 17 residues long. The V gene's germline CDR1 is SGHVS and CDR2 FNYEAQ. Study-wide findings and caveats: Treg origin accounted for an average of around 67% of mappable alloreactive CD4+ clones with siplizumab and over 25% in controls. Neither a naive nor a memory phenotype was assignable to roughly 80-95% of proliferating CD4+ or CD8+ clones. Proliferating Tregs in siplizumab cultures were never verified as suppressive.

Sequenced material: Tregs sorted from blood. The receptor's source is a human donor in good health. The chain has TRBV7-6 and TRBJ1-3; 7 bases line up with TRBD1. CDR3 sequence: CASSSERTTGFGNTIYF. The DNA for the CDR3 is TGTGCCAGCAGCTCGGAGAGGACGACAGGGTTTGGAAACACCATATATTTT.